This is a list of T cell receptor beta chains from one sample in a study of human T cells and chemical hapten exposure. MiXCR, applied by TCRdb to the RACE reads, yields one record per CDR3 protein. The data contain 380,000 or so distinct CDR3 sequences, 4.5% to 7% of them singletons. Here the sequenced sample was whole blood, taken in connection with sensitization to the hapten diphenylcyclopropenone (DPC). The receptors were sampled from a young woman with alopecia areata. Some clones in this sample may be carry-over from other donors' samples. Each CDR3 is given with its conserved first and last residue. A D gene is named only where the DNA matches it firmly. Part of the rows lack a size; the others show once, few, many or a class for expanded clones.

CDR3,DNA,length,D,V,J,size
CASSQVPGSGNTIYF,TGCGCCAGCAGCCAAGTCCCCGGCTCTGGAAACACCATATATTTT,15,NA,TRBV4-3,TRBJ1-3,many
CSARDGTELSPLHF,TGCAGTGCTAGAGATGGGACTGAACTTTCACCCCTCCACTTT,14,NA,TRBV20-1,TRBJ1-6,few
CASSIGGNQPQHF,TGTGCCAGTAGTATAGGGGGCAATCAGCCCCAGCATTTT,13,NA,TRBV19,TRBJ1-5,NA
CASSEAAEAFF,TGCGCCAGCAGTGAGGCCGCTGAAGCTTTCTTT,11,NA,TRBV10-2,TRBJ1-1,many
CASRQGSNSPLHF,TGTGCCAGCAGGCAGGGGAGCAATTCACCCCTCCACTTT,13,NA,TRBV12-3/TRBV12-4,TRBJ1-6,NA
CASSVAPGGGASNSPLHF,TGTGCCAGCAGCGTAGCCCCCGGAGGGGGCGCCTCTAATTCACCCCTCCACTTT,18,TRBD1,TRBV9,TRBJ1-6,few
CASSLDNSGGRTDTQYF,TGCGCCAGCAGCCTCGATAATAGCGGGGGGCGCACAGATACGCAGTATTTT,17,TRBD2,TRBV4-3,TRBJ2-3,many
CASSRLAGPLPDTQYF,TGCGCCAGCAGCCGACTAGCGGGGCCACTGCCAGATACGCAGTATTTT,16,TRBD2,TRBV4-1,TRBJ2-3,few
CASSLGEKGATNEKLFF,TGTGCCAGCAGTTTGGGAGAGAAAGGAGCAACTAATGAAAAACTGTTTTTT,17,NA,TRBV12-3/TRBV12-4,TRBJ1-4,many
CASSQVQGQLDETQYF,TGCGCCAGCAGCCAAGTCCAGGGACAGCTTGACGAGACCCAGTACTTC,16,TRBD1,TRBV4-3,TRBJ2-5,NA
CASSLTADPNEQFF,TGTGCCAGCAGCTTAACTGCTGATCCCAATGAGCAGTTCTTC,14,NA,TRBV7-3,TRBJ2-1,NA
CASSFGPRNSILTF,TGTGCCAGCAGTTTTGGGCCCCGCAACTCGATCCTGACTTTC,14,NA,TRBV27,TRBJ2-6,once
CAGLDTDTQYF,TGTGCAGGGTTAGACACAGATACGCAGTATTTT,11,NA,TRBV28,TRBJ2-3,many
CASSFSPGQGLFF,TGTGCCAGCAGCTTTTCACCCGGACAGGGACTGTTCTTC,13,TRBD1,TRBV11-2,TRBJ2-1,many
CSVGSDYGYTF,TGCAGCGTAGGCAGCGACTATGGCTACACCTTC,11,NA,TRBV29-1,TRBJ1-2,many
CASSEAEGNYGYTF,TGCGCCAGCAGTGAGGCGGAGGGCAACTATGGCTACACCTTC,14,NA,TRBV10-2,TRBJ1-2,many
CASRRFSGFQETQYF,TGTGCCAGCCGAAGGTTCAGTGGATTCCAAGAGACCCAGTACTTC,15,NA,TRBV6-2/TRBV6-3,TRBJ2-5,few
CSARGTGYEKLFF,TGCAGTGCTAGAGGGACAGGGTACGAAAAACTGTTTTTT,13,TRBD1,TRBV20-1,TRBJ1-4,many
CAIRPREDTEAFF,TGTGCCATCAGGCCCCGGGAAGACACTGAAGCTTTCTTT,13,NA,TRBV10-3,TRBJ1-1,few
CASSGLRVPEAFF,TGTGCCAGCAGTGGGCTACGGGTACCCGAAGCTTTCTTT,13,NA,TRBV6-5,TRBJ1-1,many
CASSVDSVTTYGYTF,TGCGCCAGCAGCGTGGACAGCGTCACCACCTATGGCTACACCTTC,15,NA,TRBV5-1,TRBJ1-2,NA
CASSGDREYDYGYTF,TGTGCCAGCAGCGGGGACAGGGAGTACGACTATGGCTACACCTTC,15,TRBD1,TRBV9,TRBJ1-2,NA
CATSTPGGVENTIYF,TGTGCCACCAGCACCCCAGGGGGTGTGGAAAACACCATATATTTT,15,TRBD1,TRBV15,TRBJ1-3,NA
CASRLTGGGSPLHF,TGTGCCAGCAGACTAACAGGGGGCGGTTCACCCCTCCACTTT,14,TRBD1,TRBV6-2/TRBV6-3,TRBJ1-6,many
CASSLVGRVEAFF,TGTGCCAGCAGTTTAGTCGGGCGAGTTGAAGCTTTCTTT,13,NA,TRBV12-3/TRBV12-4,TRBJ1-1,few
CATSRATGGNEKLFF,TGTGCCACCAGCAGAGCGACAGGGGGCAATGAAAAACTGTTTTTT,15,TRBD1,TRBV15,TRBJ1-4,NA
CASSPQAHRSYNSPLHF,TGTGCCAGCAGCCCCCAGGCACACCGCTCCTATAATTCACCCCTCCACTTT,17,NA,TRBV7-2,TRBJ1-6,few
CSAPIGGYTF,TGCAGTGCCCCCATAGGAGGCTACACCTTC,10,NA,TRBV20-1,TRBJ1-2,many
CASSPKVGVGSPLHF,TGTGCCAGCAGTCCCAAAGTCGGGGTTGGTTCACCCCTCCACTTT,15,NA,TRBV12-3/TRBV12-4,TRBJ1-6,few
CASSGHSTPTYEQYF,TGTGCCAGCAGCGGACACTCAACTCCAACCTACGAGCAGTACTTC,15,NA,TRBV28,TRBJ2-7,few
CAISQVSGRTYEQYF,TGTGCCATCAGTCAGGTATCCGGCAGGACCTACGAGCAGTACTTC,15,NA,TRBV10-3,TRBJ2-7,many
CSVVGEQGATGYTF,TGCAGCGTTGTTGGGGAGCAGGGGGCGACGGGCTACACCTTC,14,TRBD1,TRBV29-1,TRBJ1-2,NA
CASSRKYPGANVLTF,TGTGCCAGCAGTCGTAAATATCCTGGGGCCAACGTCCTGACTTTC,15,NA,TRBV12-3/TRBV12-4,TRBJ2-6,many
CASSFPQGIYNEQFF,TGTGCCAGCAGTTTTCCCCAGGGGATATACAATGAGCAGTTCTTC,15,NA,TRBV12-3/TRBV12-4,TRBJ2-1,NA
CASSLGVAANTGELFF,TGTGCCAGCAGCTTAGGTGTGGCAGCCAACACCGGGGAGCTGTTTTTT,16,NA,TRBV7-6,TRBJ2-2,many
CASSQLIEQYF,TGTGCCAGCAGTCAGTTAATAGAGCAGTACTTC,11,NA,TRBV28,TRBJ2-7,few
CASSSWTGSGNTIYF,TGCGCCAGCAGCTCCTGGACAGGCTCTGGAAACACCATATATTTT,15,TRBD1,TRBV5-1,TRBJ1-3,NA
CASSFGTALATQYF,TGCGCCAGCAGCTTTGGGACAGCCCTGGCTACGCAGTATTTT,14,TRBD1,TRBV5-1,TRBJ2-3,many
CASSLAQSDNYEQYF,TGTGCCAGCAGCTTAGCGCAGTCCGATAACTACGAGCAGTACTTC,15,NA,TRBV7-9,TRBJ2-7,few
CASSEAGRGSQPQHF,TGTGCCAGCAGTGAAGCGGGCAGGGGGTCTCAGCCCCAGCATTTT,15,TRBD1,TRBV2,TRBJ1-5,many
CASSYLSVNYEQYF,TGTGCCAGCAGTTATCTGTCCGTGAACTACGAGCAGTACTTC,14,NA,TRBV2,TRBJ2-7,many
CASSPSSGATSTDTQYF,TGTGCCAGCAGCCCATCGAGCGGGGCCACTAGCACAGATACGCAGTATTTT,17,TRBD2,TRBV7-9,TRBJ2-3,NA
CSVEIGRTPILGAFF,TGCAGCGTTGAAATTGGGCGGACGCCGATTCTTGGAGCTTTCTTT,15,NA,TRBV29-1,TRBJ1-1,NA
CASSVGTPRTPRNTIYF,TGTGCCAGCAGCGTCGGGACACCCAGAACTCCTAGAAACACCATATATTTT,17,NA,TRBV7-2,TRBJ1-3,many
CSARGTTAANYGYTF,TGCAGTGCTAGAGGAACAACAGCCGCTAACTATGGCTACACCTTC,15,NA,TRBV20-1,TRBJ1-2,NA
CASSPQGTGVGFNTEAFF,TGCGCCAGCAGTCCCCAGGGAACTGGGGTAGGCTTCAACACTGAAGCTTTCTTT,18,NA,TRBV5-1,TRBJ1-1,NA
CASRWDIGDTEAFF,TGTGCCAGCAGGTGGGACATTGGGGACACTGAAGCTTTCTTT,14,NA,TRBV2,TRBJ1-1,many